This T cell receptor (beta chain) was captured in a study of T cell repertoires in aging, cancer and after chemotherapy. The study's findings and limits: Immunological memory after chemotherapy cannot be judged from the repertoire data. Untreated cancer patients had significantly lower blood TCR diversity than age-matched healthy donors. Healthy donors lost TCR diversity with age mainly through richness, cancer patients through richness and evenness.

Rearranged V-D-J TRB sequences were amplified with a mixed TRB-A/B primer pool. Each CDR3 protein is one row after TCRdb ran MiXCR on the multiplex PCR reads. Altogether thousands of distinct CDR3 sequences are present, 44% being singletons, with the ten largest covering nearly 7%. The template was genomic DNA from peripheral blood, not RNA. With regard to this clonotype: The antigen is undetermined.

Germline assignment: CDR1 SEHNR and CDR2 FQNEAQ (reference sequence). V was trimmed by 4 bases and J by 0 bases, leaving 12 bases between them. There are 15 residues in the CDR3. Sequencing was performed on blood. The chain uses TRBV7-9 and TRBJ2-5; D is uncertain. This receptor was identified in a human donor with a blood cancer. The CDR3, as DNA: TGTGCCAGCAGCTCCCCGGATCTGTACCAAGAGACCCAGTACTTC. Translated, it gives CASSSPDLYQETQYF.